This is a list of T cell receptor beta chains from one sample in a study of T cell responses to AZD1222 COVID-19 vaccine. Data came from immunoSEQ multiplex PCR; TCRdb stores just in-frame clones and leaves some out. The repertoire holds fewer than 110,000 clones, with approximately 90% as singletons. The sample in question was peripheral blood, obtained 28 days after the second AZD1222 dose. Receptor source: an adult who received the AZD1222 COVID-19 vaccine. The CDR3 runs from the conserved cysteine through the conserved F or W. Each record gives: D gene, clone size, J gene, V gene, CDR3 protein, CDR3 DNA. The D gene is left open where the match is weak. Expanded clones are given a class, and other clones once, few, many or no size at all.

D: -
size: -
J: TRBJ2-5
V: TRBV3-1/TRBV3-2
CDR3: CASSTPGETQYF
DNA: TGTGCCAGCAGCACCCCTGGAGAGACCCAGTACTTC

D: TRBD2
size: -
J: TRBJ2-3
V: TRBV3-1/TRBV3-2
CDR3: CASSQLPPGDSGDADTQYF
DNA: TGTGCCAGCAGCCAACTACCCCCGGGGGATAGCGGGGACGCAGATACGCAGTATTTT

D: -
size: -
J: TRBJ1-3
V: TRBV10-3
CDR3: CAISESGGAGNTIYF
DNA: TGTGCCATCAGTGAGTCCGGAGGGGCTGGAAACACCATATATTTT

D: -
size: -
J: TRBJ1-6
V: TRBV28
CDR3: CASTPTGSKSSSYNSPLHF
DNA: TGTGCCAGCACCCCCACGGGCAGTAAGTCCAGCTCCTATAATTCACCCCTCCACTTT

D: TRBD2
size: once
J: TRBJ2-7
V: TRBV3-1/TRBV3-2
CDR3: CASPPPRAGRGDEQYF
DNA: TGTGCCAGCCCCCCCCCGAGAGCGGGGAGAGGCGACGAGCAGTACTTC

D: -
size: -
J: TRBJ1-5
V: TRBV7-2
CDR3: CASSLGSSGNQPQHF
DNA: TGTGCCAGCAGCCTCGGAAGCTCGGGCAATCAGCCCCAGCATTTT

D: TRBD1
size: -
J: TRBJ2-7
V: TRBV27
CDR3: CASSQGAPYEQYF
DNA: TGTGCCAGCAGTCAGGGGGCTCCCTACGAGCAGTACTTC

D: -
size: -
J: TRBJ1-2
V: TRBV10-3
CDR3: CAISTRTEDGYTF
DNA: TGTGCCATCAGTACCCGGACGGAGGATGGCTACACCTTC

D: TRBD1
size: once
J: TRBJ2-7
V: TRBV7-8
CDR3: CASSLGRTGAGEQYF
DNA: TGTGCCAGCAGCTTAGGGAGGACAGGGGCAGGCGAGCAGTACTTC

D: -
size: -
J: TRBJ1-5
V: TRBV28
CDR3: CASSLSASYYSNQPQHF
DNA: TGTGCCAGCAGTTTATCGGCCAGCTACTATAGCAATCAGCCCCAGCATTTT

D: -
size: -
J: TRBJ1-2
V: TRBV4-3
CDR3: CASSPSTGVKANYGYTF
DNA: TGCGCCAGCAGCCCGTCCACTGGGGTCAAAGCTAACTATGGCTACACCTTC

D: -
size: -
J: TRBJ2-1
V: TRBV19
CDR3: CASSMGLPGANEQFF
DNA: TGTGCCAGTAGTATGGGGCTCCCTGGAGCGAATGAGCAGTTCTTC

D: TRBD1
size: once
J: TRBJ1-5
V: TRBV3-1/TRBV3-2
CDR3: CASSFSTGDRPQHF
DNA: TGTGCCAGCAGCTTTTCGACAGGGGATCGGCCCCAGCATTTT

D: -
size: -
J: TRBJ2-6
V: TRBV19
CDR3: CASSIDPGRAGANVLTF
DNA: TGTGCCAGTAGTATAGATCCTGGCAGGGCTGGGGCCAACGTCCTGACTTTC

D: -
size: -
J: TRBJ1-2
V: TRBV19
CDR3: CASYSPGLYYGYTF
DNA: TGTGCCAGTTATTCCCCGGGACTATACTATGGCTACACCTTC

D: -
size: -
J: TRBJ1-2
V: TRBV10-2
CDR3: CASSEVGAAYGYTF
DNA: TGCGCCAGCAGTGAGGTGGGGGCCGCCTATGGCTACACCTTC

D: TRBD2
size: -
J: TRBJ2-7
V: TRBV5-1
CDR3: CASSNTGLAYEQYF
DNA: TGCGCCAGCAGTAATACGGGACTAGCCTACGAGCAGTACTTC

D: -
size: -
J: TRBJ1-1
V: TRBV14
CDR3: CASSQVGLQARGTEAFF
DNA: TGTGCCAGCAGCCAAGTAGGGCTACAGGCCAGGGGCACTGAAGCTTTCTTT

D: -
size: once
J: TRBJ1-1
V: TRBV18
CDR3: CASSPQPSGTEAFF
DNA: TGTGCCAGCTCACCACAGCCAAGTGGCACTGAAGCTTTCTTT

D: -
size: once
J: TRBJ2-5
V: TRBV6-2/TRBV6-3
CDR3: CASSRGRDWRETQYF
DNA: TGTGCCAGCAGTAGGGGGAGGGACTGGCGAGAGACCCAGTACTTC

D: -
size: -
J: TRBJ2-1
V: TRBV18
CDR3: CASSPPGRGHNEQFF
DNA: TGTGCCAGCTCACCACCAGGCAGGGGTCACAATGAGCAGTTCTTC

D: -
size: -
J: TRBJ2-1
V: TRBV3-1/TRBV3-2
CDR3: CASSPDLDNEQFF
DNA: TGTGCCAGCAGCCCAGATCTTGACAATGAGCAGTTCTTC

D: -
size: -
J: TRBJ1-5
V: TRBV4-2
CDR3: CASSQDLGVQPQHF
DNA: TGTGCCAGCAGCCAAGATCTTGGGGTGCAGCCCCAGCATTTT

D: TRBD1
size: -
J: TRBJ2-7
V: TRBV5-8
CDR3: CASSLADRGYYEQYF
DNA: TGTGCCAGCAGCTTGGCCGACAGGGGGTACTACGAGCAGTACTTC

D: -
size: -
J: TRBJ2-5
V: TRBV24-1
CDR3: CATSDIQAAIETQYF
DNA: TGTGCCACCAGTGATATACAAGCCGCAATAGAGACCCAGTACTTC

D: -
size: -
J: TRBJ2-1
V: TRBV20-1
CDR3: CSPQSGNEQFF
DNA: TGCAGTCCCCAGAGCGGAAATGAGCAGTTCTTC

D: -
size: -
J: TRBJ2-3
V: TRBV5-1
CDR3: CASSWGVDRSTDTQYF
DNA: TGCGCCAGCAGCTGGGGAGTGGACAGAAGCACAGATACGCAGTATTTT

D: -
size: -
J: TRBJ2-1
V: TRBV7-9
CDR3: CASSGDYNEQFF
DNA: TGTGCCAGCTCGGGGGACTACAATGAGCAGTTCTTC

D: -
size: -
J: TRBJ1-5
V: TRBV30
CDR3: CAWSVRSLSNQPQHF
DNA: TGTGCCTGGAGTGTAAGGTCCCTGAGCAATCAGCCCCAGCATTTT

D: -
size: -
J: TRBJ1-2
V: TRBV5-5
CDR3: CASSLEWTGYGYTF
DNA: TGTGCCAGCAGCTTGGAGTGGACGGGCTATGGCTACACCTTC

D: TRBD1
size: -
J: TRBJ1-1
V: TRBV7-2
CDR3: CASSFEPGQGEAEAFF
DNA: TGTGCCAGCAGTTTTGAACCGGGACAGGGGGAAGCTGAAGCTTTCTTT

D: -
size: -
J: TRBJ2-7
V: TRBV5-1
CDR3: CASSSPGTPSYEQYF
DNA: TGCGCCAGCAGTTCCCCGGGGACTCCCTCCTACGAGCAGTACTTC